This T cell receptor (beta chain) was observed in a study of T cell responses to AZD1222 COVID-19 vaccine. Study-wide points: Spike as a whole was targeted by vaccine-associated CD4 TCRs, dominant at 160-218 and 743-854.

CDR3 length equals 15 residues. Germline V gene sequence: CDR1 MNHNY, CDR2 SVGAGI (reference sequence). The V gene end was trimmed by 0 bases and the J gene end by 3 bases; junction bases not matched to a gene: 3. The protocol was immunoSEQ multiplex PCR, while the TCRdb copy is restricted to in-frame clones and leaves out a portion. The sample yields roughly 120,000 clones, approximately 83% seen once. Points on this clone: Its matching antigen is unknown.

This clonotype was obtained from an adult in good health. Sequences were derived from peripheral blood, sampled on day 0 of AZD1222 vaccination. The chain is built from TRBV6-6 and TRBJ2-7, with 9 bases fitting TRBD1. The CDR3 DNA reads as TGTGCCAGCAGTTACTCTGGACAGGGGATCTACGAGCAGTACTTC. The encoded protein is CASSYSGQGIYEQYF.